The clone carrying this T cell receptor beta chain was seen only a few times. Its antigen is not known. This entry belongs to a study of OX40 agonist ivuxolimab in advanced cancers. Study at large: Patients with hepatocellular carcinoma, melanoma, renal cell or head and neck cancer made up the dose-escalation patients. The dose-escalation cohort was approximately 84% male, with a mean age of about 56 years, ranging about 23 to 79. Anti-PD-1, anti-PD-L1 or anti-CTLA-4 therapy given earlier was allowed, and about 38% had some.

Study-level findings and limits: The average count of expanded clones was higher among CD8+ T cells than among CD4+.

Sequencing was performed with immunoSEQ multiplex PCR; in TCRdb, only in-frame clones are kept and a portion is missing. The table shows approximately 45,000 clones, with approximately 86% occurring only once. CDR1 is LNHDA and CDR2 is SQIVND in the germline V gene (reference sequence). Trimming cost V 4 bases and J 0 bases, with 13 bases left between them. This CDR3 has 15 residues. The chain recombines TRBV19 with TRBJ2-7, with D hard to call. The sample was CD4+ or CD8+ T cells sorted from blood, taken in a trial of the OX40 agonist ivuxolimab. This sequence was found in an adult with an advanced solid tumor such as melanoma, head and neck, liver or kidney cancer. The CDR3 loop is CASSTDFFSSYEQYF. The CDR3 DNA reads as TGTGCCAGTAGTACCGATTTCTTTAGCTCCTACGAGCAGTACTTC.